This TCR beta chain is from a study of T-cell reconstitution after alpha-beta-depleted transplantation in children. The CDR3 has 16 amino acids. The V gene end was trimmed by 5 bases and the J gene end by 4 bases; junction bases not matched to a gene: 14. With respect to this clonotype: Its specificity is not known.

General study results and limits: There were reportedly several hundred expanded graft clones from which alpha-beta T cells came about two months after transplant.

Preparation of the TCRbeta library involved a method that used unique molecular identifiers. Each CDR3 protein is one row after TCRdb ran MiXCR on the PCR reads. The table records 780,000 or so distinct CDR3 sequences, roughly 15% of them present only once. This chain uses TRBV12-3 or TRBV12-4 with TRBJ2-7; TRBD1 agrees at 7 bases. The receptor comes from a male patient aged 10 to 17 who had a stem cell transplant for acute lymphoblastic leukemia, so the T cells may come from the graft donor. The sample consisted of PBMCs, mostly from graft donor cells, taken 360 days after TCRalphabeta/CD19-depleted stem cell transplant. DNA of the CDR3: TGTGCCAGCAGTGACCTTGACAGGGTAGGGATTTACGAGCAGTACTTC. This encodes CASSDLDRVGIYEQYF.